This is a list of T cell receptor beta chains from one sample in a study of blood T cells in healthy people across ages. Via MiXCR, TCRdb re-called the 5' RACE reads, giving one row per CDR3 protein. The sample lists hundreds of thousands of distinct CDR3 sequences, about 42% occurring once. What was sequenced was blood. The receptors shown here come from an elderly man in good health. Each CDR3 is given with its conserved first and last residue. A D gene is named only where the DNA matches it firmly. A row's size may be missing; if present it is once, few, many or a size class.

V: TRBV12-3/TRBV12-4; length: 14; size: many; D: NA; J: TRBJ2-3; CDR3: CASSLEAGRDTQYF; DNA: TGTGCCAGCAGTTTAGAGGCAGGGCGAGATACGCAGTATTTT
V: TRBV19; length: 14; size: NA; D: NA; J: TRBJ1-4; CDR3: CASSSPVGDGKLFF; DNA: TGTGCCAGTAGTTCACCGGTAGGGGATGGAAAACTGTTTTTT
V: TRBV6-1; length: 15; size: NA; D: TRBD1; J: TRBJ1-5; CDR3: CASTPDRGSGQPQHF; DNA: TGTGCCAGCACGCCGGACAGGGGTAGCGGACAGCCCCAGCATTTT
V: TRBV7-3; length: 15; size: NA; D: TRBD1; J: TRBJ1-6; CDR3: CASSPQGQANSPLHF; DNA: TGTGCCAGCAGCCCGCAGGGACAGGCCAATTCACCCCTCCACTTT
V: TRBV5-1; length: 16; size: NA; D: NA; J: TRBJ2-1; CDR3: CASSEDNFSSYNEQFF; DNA: TGCGCCAGCAGCGAAGATAATTTTAGCTCCTACAATGAGCAGTTCTTC
V: TRBV5-1; length: 16; size: NA; D: TRBD2; J: TRBJ2-1; CDR3: CASSLLAGANYNEQFF; DNA: TGCGCCAGCAGCTTACTAGCGGGAGCTAACTACAATGAGCAGTTCTTC
V: TRBV18; length: 12; size: once; D: NA; J: TRBJ2-7; CDR3: CASSVSGREQYF; DNA: TGTGCCAGCTCAGTCTCGGGGAGGGAGCAGTACTTC
V: TRBV11-3; length: 15; size: NA; D: NA; J: TRBJ2-5; CDR3: CASSPQFGLRETQYF; DNA: TGTGCCAGCAGCCCACAGTTTGGGCTCCGAGAGACCCAGTACTTC
V: TRBV7-3; length: 13; size: few; D: NA; J: TRBJ2-1; CDR3: CASSSSSSNEQFF; DNA: TGTGCCAGCAGCTCCTCCTCAAGCAATGAGCAGTTCTTC
V: TRBV9; length: 15; size: NA; D: TRBD2; J: TRBJ2-5; CDR3: CASSAAGGYYNEQYF; DNA: TGTGCCAGCAGCGCAGCGGGAGGGTACTATAATGAGCAGTACTTC
V: TRBV6-5; length: 14; size: few; D: TRBD1; J: TRBJ2-1; CDR3: CASSTGTGVGEQFF; DNA: TGTGCCAGCAGTACCGGGACAGGGGTAGGAGAGCAGTTCTTC
V: TRBV30; length: 14; size: NA; D: NA; J: TRBJ2-3; CDR3: CAWGVGGGTDTQYF; DNA: TGTGCCTGGGGGGTTGGCGGAGGCACAGATACGCAGTATTTT
V: TRBV4-2; length: 15; size: NA; D: NA; J: TRBJ1-5; CDR3: CASSQDKGKDQPQHF; DNA: TGTGCCAGCAGCCAAGATAAGGGGAAGGATCAGCCCCAGCATTTT
V: TRBV6-5; length: 13; size: NA; D: NA; J: TRBJ2-3; CDR3: CASSPEVGNTQYF; DNA: TGTGCCAGCAGTCCCGAAGTCGGGAATACGCAGTATTTT
V: TRBV7-9; length: 18; size: many; D: TRBD1; J: TRBJ2-6; CDR3: CASSPQTGGVSGANVLTF; DNA: TGTGCCAGCAGCCCGCAAACAGGGGGCGTCTCTGGGGCCAACGTCCTGACTTTC
V: TRBV19; length: 14; size: NA; D: NA; J: TRBJ2-4; CDR3: CASSKQTDVDIQYF; DNA: TGTGCCAGTAGTAAGCAGACAGATGTGGACATTCAGTACTTC
V: TRBV20-1; length: 15; size: many; D: NA; J: TRBJ1-5; CDR3: CSASDGTRYNQPQHF; DNA: TGCAGTGCTAGTGACGGGACAAGGTACAATCAGCCCCAGCATTTT
V: TRBV4-3; length: 15; size: NA; D: TRBD2; J: TRBJ2-1; CDR3: CASSRGTSGTNEQFF; DNA: TGCGCCAGCAGCCGCGGGACTAGCGGGACCAATGAGCAGTTCTTC